Below are 25 T cell receptor beta chains sequenced from a single sample in a study of cytomegalovirus exposure and HLA in healthy donors. The study ran its PCR with 60 Vbeta and 13 Jbeta primers. TCRdb's copy holds only in-frame clones and misses some; the assay was immunoSEQ multiplex PCR. The profile shows about 110,000 clones, 75% to 85% of them singletons. Sequences were obtained from PBMCs. These receptors all come from a man aged 18-30 years in good health and CMV-seronegative.

This clone was seen just once. This chain uses TRBV10-2 with TRBJ2-1; 7 bases align to TRBD2. The CDR3 extends over 15 amino acids. After removal of 4 bases from V and 5 bases from J, the junction contained 8 bases not matched to a gene. The germline CDR1 and CDR2 sequences are WSHSY and SAAADI. The CDR3: CASSGVSGPHNEQFF. The CDR3 bases are TGCGCCAGCAGTGGGGTTAGCGGGCCCCACAATGAGCAGTTCTTC.

V usage is TRBV5-8 and J usage is TRBJ2-3; 12 nucleotides line up with TRBD2. The ends lost 3 bases at V and 4 bases at J; junction bases unmatched: 6. This CDR3 contains 16 residues. Per the germline V gene, CDR1 is SGHTS and CDR2 is YDEGEE. Here the CDR3 DNA reads TGTGCCAGCAGCTGGATTCTAGCGGGAGGGCCAGATACGCAGTATTTT. Its translation is CASSWILAGGPDTQYF. The variable domain in full, with the rest retrieved from reference TRBV5-8 and TRBJ2-3, is EAGVTQSPTHLIKTRGQQATLRCSPISGHTSVYWYQQALGLGLQFLLWYDEGEERNRGNFPPRFSGRQFPNYSSELNVNALELEDSALYLCASSWILAGGPDTQYFGPGTRLTVL.

V gene TRBV6-6 combines with J gene TRBJ2-7, with D possibly TRBD1 on 7 matching bases. V was cut by 4 bases and J by 4 bases, with 14 bases left in between. Germline V gene sequence: CDR1 MNHNY, CDR2 SVGAGI (reference sequence). The CDR3 is made up of 14 amino acids. The CDR3 sequence is CASSSRQGGYEQYF. CDR3 sequence (DNA): TGTGCCAGCAGTTCAAGGCAGGGGGGTTACGAGCAGTACTTC.

The chain couples TRBV11-3 to TRBJ2-5, with TRBD2 matching 11 bases. The CDR3 has 16 residues. Trimming removed 3 bases from V and 1 base from J; junction bases left unmatched: 4. The V gene's germline CDR1 is SGHNT and CDR2 YENEEA. The DNA of the CDR3 is TGTGCCAGCAGCTTCTCTAGCGGGAGGACCCAAGAGACCCAGTACTTC. Translation gives CASSFSSGRTQETQYF.

The chain carries TRBV11-3 and TRBJ2-7, with 13 bases fitting TRBD2. This CDR3 has 14 amino acids. Germline assignment: CDR1 SGHNT and CDR2 YENEEA. V lost 5 bases, J lost 5 bases, and 3 bases stayed unmatched. DNA for the CDR3: TGTGCCAGCAGCCGGACTAGCGGGAGTGACGAGCAGTACTTC. This codes for CASSRTSGSDEQYF.

This chain joins TRBV7-9 and TRBJ2-1; 7 bases map to TRBD1. CDR1 and CDR2 (germline): SEHNR, FQNEAQ (reference sequence). The CDR3 totals 17 residues. Unmatched junction bases numbered 13, after V lost 0 bases and J lost 8 bases. The CDR3: CASSLATLGQTRHEQFF. CDR3 coding DNA: TGTGCCAGCAGCTTAGCCACCCTGGGACAGACTCGCCATGAGCAGTTCTTC.

This chain links TRBV27 with TRBJ2-2, with TRBD2 identical over 10 bases. The CDR3 is 16 residues long. Trimming took 1 base from V and 4 from J; bases not matched to a gene: 3. Germline CDR1 and CDR2: MNHEY and SMNVEV (reference sequence). CDR3 loop: CASSLFPSGSTGELFF. The DNA for the CDR3 is TGTGCCAGCAGTTTATTTCCTAGCGGGAGCACCGGGGAGCTGTTTTTT.

The chain carries TRBV25-1 and TRBJ1-5; unclear D gene. The V end was cut by 4 bases, the J end by 3 bases, with 10 bases between. The CDR3 is 14 residues long. Germline V lookup: CDR1 MGHDK, CDR2 SYGVNS. Written as DNA, the CDR3 is TGTGCCAGCAGTGTGCCGGGTTCCAATCAGCCCCAGCATTTT. This encodes CASSVPGSNQPQHF.

This clone appeared once. The J gene is TRBJ1-3, the V gene TRBV2; TRBD1 matches 7 bases. CDR1 and CDR2 (germline): SNHLY, FYNNEI. This CDR3 comprises 14 residues. Germline trimming cut 6 bases from V and 5 bases from J; bases unmatched to any gene: 7. The CDR3 spells CASSRDSLRNTIYF. As DNA, the CDR3 is TGTGCCAGCAGCCGGGACAGCTTGAGAAACACCATATATTTT.

This clone came up a few times. The V gene is TRBV5-1, the J gene TRBJ2-7, with D tentatively TRBD1 (5 bases). Between the trimmed V and J ends, which lost 1 base and 3 bases, there was a span of 8 bases. This CDR3 region has 13 residues. CDR1 SGHRS and CDR2 YFSETQ come from the germline V gene. CDR3 sequence (DNA): TGCGCCAGCAGCTTGACTGGACACTACGAGCAGTACTTC. This translates into CASSLTGHYEQYF.

V gene TRBV15 combines with J gene TRBJ2-5, with 8 positions matching TRBD2. The CDR3 has 15 amino acids. CDR1 is LNHNV and CDR2 is YYDKDF in the germline V gene (reference sequence). Germline trimming cut 6 bases from V and 2 bases from J; bases unmatched to any gene: 8. This CDR3 reads CATREVVAGQETQYF. DNA for the CDR3: TGTGCCACCAGAGAAGTGGTAGCGGGGCAAGAGACCCAGTACTTC.

The CDR3: CASHSGRGYTQYF. The CDR3 DNA follows: TGTGCCAGCCATAGCGGGAGGGGGTATACGCAGTATTTT. The rearrangement uses TRBV28 and TRBJ2-3, with 11 bases lining up with TRBD2. The trim removed 8 bases at V and 7 bases at J, leaving 5 bases unmatched. Germline V CDR1 and CDR2: MDHEN, SYDVKM. The CDR3 runs 13 residues.

This clone has a handful of counts. The chain couples TRBV27 to TRBJ1-5, with TRBD1 identical over 7 bases. Losses at the gene ends were 6 bases for V and 2 bases for J; bases not matched to a gene: 10. The CDR3 consists of 16 residues. Germline V gene data show CDR1 as MNHEY and CDR2 as SMNVEV (reference sequence). CDR3 DNA sequence: TGTGCCAGCAGATCCTCCCTCGGACAGGGCAATCAGCCCCAGCATTTT. This encodes CASRSSLGQGNQPQHF.

V is TRBV4-1 and J is TRBJ1-6, with D perhaps TRBD1 (5 bases). V lost 3 bases and J 0 bases, leaving 9 bases between the germline ends. CDR1 is MGHRA and CDR2 is YSYEKL in the germline V gene. The CDR3 has 16 residues. This CDR3 reads CASSQGLSSYNSPLHF. Written as DNA, the CDR3 is TGCGCCAGCAGCCAGGGGCTGAGCTCCTATAATTCACCCCTCCACTTT.

CDR3 sequence (DNA): TGCAGCGTTCGAACAGGGGGTGTTGACTATGGCTACACCTTC. It translates to CSVRTGGVDYGYTF. The J gene is TRBJ1-2, the V gene TRBV29-1; TRBD1 matches 8 bases. The J segment lost 3 bases and the V segment lost 5 bases, leaving 8 bases of the junction unmatched. The V gene's germline CDR1 is SQVTM and CDR2 ANQGSEA. This CDR3 spans 14 amino acids. Looking up the rest from reference TRBV29-1 and TRBJ1-2 gives the full variable domain: SAVISQKPSRDICQRGTSLTIQCQVDSQVTMMFWYRQQPGQSLTLIATANQGSEATYESGFVIDKFPISRPNLTFSTLTVSNMSPEDSSIYLCSVRTGGVDYGYTFGSGTRLTVV.

This rearrangement joins TRBV6-6 to TRBJ1-1, with D possibly TRBD1 on 6 matching bases. Looked up from germline, CDR1 is MNHNY and CDR2 is SVGAGI (reference sequence). This CDR3 has 14 amino acids. The V end lost 4 bases, the J end lost 1 base, and 10 bases lay between the germline ends. This CDR3 is CASSFGTPNTEAFF. The CDR3 DNA reads as TGTGCCAGCAGTTTTGGGACACCGAACACTGAAGCTTTCTTT.

The CDR3 here is CASSPGDIYGYTF. DNA of the CDR3: TGTGCCAGCAGCCCCGGGGACATCTATGGCTACACCTTC. The gene calls are TRBV9 and TRBJ1-2; D possibly corresponds to TRBD1 (6 bases). In germline, CDR1 is SGDLS, CDR2 YYNGEE. V was clipped by 4 bases and J by 4 bases, with 11 bases between them. CDR3 length equals 13 residues.

The chain combines TRBV27 with TRBJ2-1, with a possible D match to TRBD1 (5 bases). The CDR3 spans 15 residues. Trimming shortened V by 6 bases and J by 5 bases, and 17 bases separated the two germline ends. The germline V gene has CDR1 MNHEY and CDR2 SMNVEV (reference sequence). CDR3 nucleotide sequence: TGTGCCAGCAGCCCCCGGAGAGTAGGGGACAATGAGCAGTTCTTC. Protein: CASSPRRVGDNEQFF.

The chain is built from TRBV7-2 and TRBJ2-7; 13 positions agree with TRBD2. Trimming took 4 bases from V and 5 from J; bases not matched to a gene: 8. Germline V CDR1 and CDR2: SGHTA, FQGNSA. This CDR3 is 16 amino acids long. The CDR3 spells CASSSRTSGRVNEQYF. CDR3 sequence (DNA): TGTGCCAGCAGCTCCCGGACTAGCGGGAGAGTCAACGAGCAGTACTTC.

This clone was seen more than once but under ten times. J is TRBJ1-1 and V is TRBV2; 10 bases line up with TRBD1. The CDR3 runs to 15 residues. Germline trimming cut 11 bases from V and 2 bases from J; bases unmatched to any gene: 11. CDR1 is SNHLY and CDR2 is FYNNEI in the germline V gene. This chain's CDR3 is CARRGTGVSNTEAFF. DNA of the CDR3: TGTGCCCGACGAGGGACAGGGGTGTCCAACACTGAAGCTTTCTTT.

The V gene is TRBV12-5, the J gene TRBJ2-7, with 7 bases identical to TRBD2. Germline CDR1 LGHNT, CDR2 FRNRAP. This CDR3 has 16 amino acids. With 2 bases clipped from V and 0 bases from J, the junction kept 7 bases outside the gene matches. Here the CDR3 reads CASGLSGGSISYEQYF. In nucleotides, the CDR3 is TGTGCTAGTGGTTTGTCCGGGGGGAGTATCTCCTACGAGCAGTACTTC.

This clone was found a few times. The J gene is TRBJ1-5, the V gene TRBV19; 10 bases map to TRBD1. Germline V gives CDR1 LNHDA, CDR2 SQIVND (reference sequence). Trimming at V came to 5 bases and at J to 4 bases, leaving 5 bases not matched to a gene. The CDR3 covers 15 residues. The CDR3 bases are TGTGCCAGTAGTGCCTGGGACAGGGGTAATCAGCCCCAGCATTTT. Protein: CASSAWDRGNQPQHF. The full variable domain, its missing parts supplied by reference TRBV19 and TRBJ1-5, is DGGITQSPKYLFRKEGQNVTLSCEQNLNHDAMYWYRQDPGQGLRLIYYSQIVNDFQKGDIAEGYSVSREKKESFPLTVTSAQKNPTAFYLCASSAWDRGNQPQHFGDGTRLSIL.

This chain joins TRBV5-1 and TRBJ1-2; possible D gene TRBD1, 6 bases. CDR1 is SGHRS and CDR2 is YFSETQ in the germline V gene. The CDR3 is 18 residues long. Trimming shortened V by 0 bases and J by 2 bases, and 20 bases separated the two germline ends. CDR3 residues: CASSLAGQGSYRNYGYTF. For the CDR3, the DNA is TGCGCCAGCAGCTTGGCGGGGCAGGGGAGCTACCGAAACTATGGCTACACCTTC.

The chain uses TRBV18 and TRBJ1-5, with a tentative D call TRBD1 (5 bases). The CDR3 extends over 15 amino acids. The V gene lost 3 bases and the J gene lost 3 bases, with 12 bases spanning the gap. Per the germline V gene, CDR1 is KGHSH and CDR2 is LQKENI. CDR3 sequence: CASSPSTAFNQPQHF. The CDR3 DNA reads as TGTGCCAGCTCACCCTCGACAGCCTTCAATCAGCCCCAGCATTTT.

The chain joins TRBV11-2 to TRBJ2-5, with a tentative D call TRBD2 (5 bases). Germline V gene sequence: CDR1 SGHAT, CDR2 FQNNGV. The V end lost 3 bases, the J end lost 4 bases, and 15 bases lay between the germline ends. This CDR3 contains 15 residues. The CDR3 region is CASSFYSRESETQYF. For the CDR3, the DNA is TGTGCCAGCAGCTTCTATTCAAGGGAGTCAGAGACCCAGTACTTC.